The sequence of this T cell receptor beta chain was determined in a study of shared clonotypes between healthy human individuals. On the study more broadly: Each donor had three CD4 naive, three CD4 memory, two CD8 naive and one CD8 memory plate.

Sequencing was performed with immunoSEQ multiplex PCR; in TCRdb, only in-frame clones are kept and a portion is missing. The table shows around 200,000 clones, with over 85% occurring only once. The CDR3 runs 15 residues. From germline, CDR1 is SNHLY and CDR2 FYNNEI. Trimming pared 6 bases from V and 2 bases from J, leaving 16 bases between. The rearrangement uses TRBV2 and TRBJ2-5; either TRBD1 or TRBD2 may supply D (5 bases each). Sequenced input: naive CD4+ T cells sorted from blood. Subset denoted: CD45RA+ positively selected. The clonotype comes from a young woman in good health. The CDR3 sequence is CASRQAGAPQETQYF. Written as DNA, the CDR3 is TGTGCCAGCAGGCAGGCCGGGGCACCTCAAGAGACCCAGTACTTC. The variable domain in full, with the rest retrieved from reference TRBV2 and TRBJ2-5, is EPEVTQTPSHQVTQMGQEVILRCVPISNHLYFYWYRQILGQKVEFLVSFYNNEISEKSEIFDDQFSVERPDGSNFTLKIRSTKLEDSAMYFCASRQAGAPQETQYFGPGTRLLVL.